Following are 11 T cell receptor beta chains from one sample sequenced in a study of cytomegalovirus exposure and HLA in healthy donors. 13 Jbeta primers and 60 Vbeta primers were used for the PCR. Sequenced by immunoSEQ multiplex PCR; TCRdb stores in-frame clones only, minus some. The sample contains around 150,000 clones, roughly 77% of which appear only once. The material sequenced was PBMCs. These receptors originate from a man in his thirties or forties in good health.

This clone occurred a few times. The rearrangement uses TRBV4-1 and TRBJ2-1; 10 positions agree with TRBD2. From germline, CDR1 is MGHRA and CDR2 YSYEKL. The CDR3 contains 17 residues. The V gene end was trimmed by 4 bases and the J gene end by 8 bases; junction bases not matched to a gene: 14. CDR3 sequence (DNA): TGCGCCAGCAGCCGGGAAAGCGGGAGGGCCCTCAGCGATGAGCAGTTCTTC. Protein: CASSRESGRALSDEQFF.

This sequence joins TRBV7-2 and TRBJ2-7; TRBD2 matches at 13 bases. J was trimmed by 1 base and V by 5 bases; bases with no gene match: 5. The length of the CDR3 is 16 residues. Germline V gives CDR1 SGHTA, CDR2 FQGNSA. CDR3 sequence reads: CASSPRTSGSSYEQYF. CDR3 coding DNA: TGTGCCAGCAGCCCCCGGACTAGCGGGAGTTCCTACGAGCAGTACTTC.

This clone was counted a few times. The J gene is TRBJ2-7, the V gene TRBV2, with a weak D call TRBD1 (6 bases). V lost 1 base and J 3 bases, leaving 16 bases between the germline ends. The germline V gene encodes CDR1 SNHLY and CDR2 FYNNEI. The CDR3 runs to 16 residues. CDR3 bases: TGTGCCAGCAGTGAAGGGGGGACATCCCCCTTCTACGAGCAGTACTTC. This encodes CASSEGGTSPFYEQYF.

This rearrangement joins TRBV29-1 to TRBJ1-1; D remains ambiguous. Looked up from germline, CDR1 is SQVTM and CDR2 is ANQGSEA. V was trimmed by 6 bases and J by 2 bases, leaving 13 bases between them. The CDR3 contains 13 residues. The CDR3 region has the DNA TGCAGCGTAGGACTGAGAACTAACACTGAAGCTTTCTTT. Translating gives CSVGLRTNTEAFF.

The chain joins TRBV6-1 to TRBJ2-1; 8 bases line up with TRBD2. This CDR3 contains 15 residues. Germline-derived CDR1 and CDR2 are MNHNS and SASEGT. The trim removed 6 bases at V and 7 bases at J, leaving 11 bases unmatched. CDR3 residues: CASRVFSGMGNEQFF. CDR3 DNA sequence: TGTGCCAGCAGAGTTTTTAGCGGGATGGGGAATGAGCAGTTCTTC.

V is TRBV19 and J is TRBJ2-7; 9 nucleotides match TRBD2. CDR1 is LNHDA, CDR2 SQIVND, per germline (reference sequence). There are 16 residues in the CDR3. With V trimmed by 4 bases and J by 3 bases, 10 bases remained unmatched. CDR3 loop: CASSSALAGRIYEQYF. DNA for the CDR3: TGTGCCAGTAGTAGTGCCCTAGCGGGGCGGATCTACGAGCAGTACTTC.

Turning to this clone: This specimen includes other DNA sequences encoding the same CDR3. This chain connects TRBV4-2 to TRBJ2-2; 9 nucleotides match TRBD2. This CDR3 is built from 14 residues. V lost 3 bases, J lost 5 bases, and 1 base stayed unmatched. The germline gives CDR1 LGHNA, CDR2 YNFKEQ. The DNA for the CDR3 is TGTGCCAGCAGCCAGCTAGCGGGGACCGGGGAGCTGTTTTTT. This encodes CASSQLAGTGELFF.

The chain links TRBV10-3 to TRBJ2-1; D is possibly TRBD1 (6 bases). The CDR3 sequence is 16 residues long. Germline CDR1 is ENHRY and CDR2 is SYGVKD. V shed 2 bases and J shed 1 base, with 12 bases lying between them. The CDR3 spells CAISETRTASYNEQFF. The DNA of the CDR3 is TGTGCCATCAGTGAGACCCGGACAGCTTCCTACAATGAGCAGTTCTTC.

The V and J genes are TRBV6-6 and TRBJ2-7; the D is unclear. Trimming stripped 2 bases from V and 6 bases from J, with 14 bases between. Germline lookup yields CDR1 MNHNY and CDR2 SVGAGI (reference sequence). CDR3 length: 14 residues. Here the CDR3 DNA reads TGTGCCAGCAGTTACGTCCAGTCCCTCGCCGAGCAGTACTTC. Protein: CASSYVQSLAEQYF.

The chain couples TRBV16 to TRBJ2-1; 8 bases align to TRBD2. The V gene's germline CDR1 is KGHSY and CDR2 FQNENV. The length of the CDR3 is 16 residues. V lost 5 bases to trimming and J lost 5 bases; unmatched junction nucleotides: 11. The CDR3 protein is CASSSPTSANNNEQFF. CDR3 bases: TGTGCCAGCAGCAGCCCGACTAGCGCAAATAACAATGAGCAGTTCTTC. The variable domain in full, with the rest retrieved from reference TRBV16 and TRBJ2-1, is GEEVAQTPKHLVRGEGQKAKLYCAPIKGHSYVFWYQQVLKNEFKFLISFQNENVFDETGMPKERFSAKCLPNSPCSLEIQATKLEDSAVYFCASSSPTSANNNEQFFGPGTRLTVL.

This clone showed up just a few times. This rearrangement joins TRBV6-5 to TRBJ2-4, with TRBD1 as a possible D gene (5 bases). The CDR3 is 15 amino acids. V was trimmed by 5 bases and J by 0 bases, leaving 11 bases between them. Per germline, CDR1 MNHEY and CDR2 SVGAGI. CDR3 protein: CASSQTRVAKNIQYF. CDR3 DNA sequence: TGTGCCAGCAGTCAAACCAGGGTAGCCAAAAACATTCAGTACTTC.